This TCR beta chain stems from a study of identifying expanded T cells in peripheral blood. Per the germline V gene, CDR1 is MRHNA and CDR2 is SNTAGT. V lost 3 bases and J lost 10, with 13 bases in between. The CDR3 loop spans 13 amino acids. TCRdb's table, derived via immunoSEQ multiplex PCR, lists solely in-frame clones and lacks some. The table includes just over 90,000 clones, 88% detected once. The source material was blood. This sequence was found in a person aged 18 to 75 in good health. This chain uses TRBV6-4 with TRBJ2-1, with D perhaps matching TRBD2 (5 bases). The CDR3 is CASSEGDGSEQFF. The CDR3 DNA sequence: TGTGCCAGCAGTGAGGGAGATGGCAGCGAGCAGTTCTTC.